The 16 T cell receptor beta chains in this list originate from one sample, sequenced in a study of blood T cell repertoires in COVID-19 (dated by TCRdb to about 2020). The library came from the immunoSEQ multiplex PCR assay. Not all clones reach the TCRdb copy of this immuneACCESS table, which keeps in-frame sequences only. Checked studies attribute under half of the gap to unresolved V genes and leave the rest unexplained. This sample holds 130,000 to 150,000 clones; around three quarters were observed only once. The ten largest clones represent roughly 8.6% of the sample. Sequencing was carried out using peripheral blood. The receptor set was obtained from a man aged 45-65 years with active or convalescent COVID-19.

V and J are TRBV5-6 and TRBJ2-1; 9 nucleotides match TRBD2. The germline CDR1 and CDR2 sequences are SGHDT and YYEEEE. The CDR3 has 17 residues. J gave up 4 bases and V 4 bases, and 12 bases lay outside the gene matches. The CDR3 sequence is CASSPPGTSSLYNEQFF. CDR3 in DNA: TGTGCCAGCAGCCCACCGGGGACTAGCAGCCTGTACAATGAGCAGTTCTTC. Full variable domain (outside the CDR3, taken from reference TRBV5-6 and TRBJ2-1): DAGVTQSPTHLIKTRGQQVTLRCSPKSGHDTVSWYQQALGQGPQFIFQYYEEEERQRGNFPDRFSGHQFPNYSSELNVNALLLGDSALYLCASSPPGTSSLYNEQFFGPGTRLTVL.

The chain links TRBV14 to TRBJ2-7, with D possibly matching TRBD1 (6 bases). The V and J ends lost 4 bases and 3 bases respectively, with 25 bases between them. Germline CDR1 is SGHDN and CDR2 is FVKESK. The CDR3 loop spans 18 amino acids. This chain's CDR3 is CASSLKRGLGANIYEQYF. The CDR3 bases are TGTGCCAGCAGCCTCAAGAGAGGCTTGGGGGCCAACATCTACGAGCAGTACTTC. The full variable domain, completed using reference TRBV14 and TRBJ2-7, is EAGVTQFPSHSVIEKGQTVTLRCDPISGHDNLYWYRRVMGKEIKFLLHFVKESKQDESGMPNNRFLAERTGGTYSTLKVQPAELEDSGVYFCASSLKRGLGANIYEQYFGPGTRLTVT.

The J gene is TRBJ1-6, the V gene TRBV27; D not certain. The V gene's germline CDR1 is MNHEY and CDR2 SMNVEV (reference sequence). This CDR3 is built from 13 residues. Deletions cut 8 bases from V and 0 bases from J, with 5 bases between. CDR3 coding DNA: TGTGCCAGCGGGAGCTCCTATAATTCACCCCTCCACTTT. Translating it yields CASGSSYNSPLHF.

This clone has just a few counts. The CDR3 loop reads CASTQTGTSGETQYF. The CDR3 nucleotides read TGTGCCAGCACCCAGACCGGGACTAGCGGGGAGACCCAGTACTTC. The chain joins TRBV7-3 to TRBJ2-5; 12 nucleotides match TRBD2. The CDR3 totals 15 residues. J was trimmed by 5 bases and V by 7 bases; bases with no gene match: 8. Germline V gene sequence: CDR1 SGHTA, CDR2 FQGTGA.

This clone has only one observation. J is TRBJ2-1 and V is TRBV18; D might be TRBD1 (5 bases). The germline V gene encodes CDR1 KGHSH and CDR2 LQKENI. The CDR3 has 12 residues. V lost 3 bases and J 5 bases, leaving 5 bases between the germline ends. CDR3 nucleotide sequence: TGTGCCAGCTCACCGGGGCACAATGAGCAGTTCTTC. Translation: CASSPGHNEQFF. The full variable domain, in which reference TRBV18 and TRBJ2-1 provide the parts outside the CDR3, is NAGVMQNPRHLVRRRGQEARLRCSPMKGHSHVYWYRQLPEEGLKFMVYLQKENIIDESGMPKERFSAEFPKEGPSILRIQQVVRGDSAAYFCASSPGHNEQFFGPGTRLTVL.

The chain employs TRBV29-1 and TRBJ1-2; D is possibly TRBD1 (5 bases). There are 11 residues in the CDR3. Germline loops: CDR1 SQVTM, CDR2 ANQGSEA. With 6 bases removed from V and 5 bases from J, the gap between germline ends came to 10 bases. The CDR3 nucleotides read TGCAGCGTGGTAGACAGTTATGGCTACACCTTC. Residues: CSVVDSYGYTF. Based on the CDR3 plus reference TRBV29-1 and TRBJ1-2, the full variable domain is SAVISQKPSRDICQRGTSLTIQCQVDSQVTMMFWYRQQPGQSLTLIATANQGSEATYESGFVIDKFPISRPNLTFSTLTVSNMSPEDSSIYLCSVVDSYGYTFGSGTRLTVV.

The rearrangement joins TRBV4-2 to TRBJ2-4; 14 nucleotides line up with TRBD2. Germline V gene lookup returns CDR1 LGHNA and CDR2 YNFKEQ. This CDR3 contains 20 residues. Germline trimming cut 0 bases from V and 1 base from J; bases unmatched to any gene: 8. The CDR3 DNA follows: TGTGCCAGCAGCCAAGAGAGCGGGACTAGCGGGAGTGCGGCCAAAAACATTCAGTACTTC. This sequence encodes CASSQESGTSGSAAKNIQYF.

The chain carries TRBV29-1 and TRBJ2-7; 14 bases fit TRBD2. V shed 6 bases, J shed 3 bases, and the junction held 4 bases outside the gene matches. The CDR3 totals 14 residues. CDR1 is SQVTM and CDR2 is ANQGSEA in the germline V gene. CDR3 residues: CSVVGLAGVYEQYF. The CDR3 bases are TGCAGCGTGGTGGGACTAGCGGGAGTCTACGAGCAGTACTTC.

V gene TRBV19 combines with J gene TRBJ1-4; 10 positions match TRBD1. CDR1 and CDR2 from the germline V gene are LNHDA and SQIVND (reference sequence). This CDR3 spans 14 amino acids. Trimming took 3 bases from V and 7 from J; bases not matched to a gene: 2. CDR3 nucleotides: TGTGCCAGTAGTATGGGACAGGGGAGTGAAAAACTGTTTTTT. This gives the protein CASSMGQGSEKLFF.

The rearrangement joins TRBV29-1 to TRBJ2-5, with D maybe TRBD1 (5 bases). V gave up 4 bases and J gave up 5 bases, with 11 bases separating them. CDR1 is SQVTM and CDR2 is ANQGSEA in the germline V gene. The CDR3 loop spans 12 amino acids. Here the CDR3 reads CSVVSGKETQYF. In nucleotides, the CDR3 is TGCAGCGTTGTGTCAGGGAAGGAGACCCAGTACTTC.

This sequence joins TRBV6-5 and TRBJ1-4, with 11 bases lining up with TRBD1. Per germline, CDR1 MNHEY and CDR2 SVGAGI. The V gene end was trimmed by 6 bases and the J gene end by 8 bases; junction bases not matched to a gene: 5. The CDR3 runs to 14 residues. As DNA, the CDR3 is TGTGCCAGCAGGACGAGGACAGGGGGCGAAAAACTGTTTTTT. It specifies CASRTRTGGEKLFF.

At least ten counts were recorded for this clone. The chain couples TRBV30 to TRBJ1-3; D remains unclear. CDR3 length equals 15 residues. V lost 3 bases and J lost 0, with 12 bases in between. Germline CDR1 is GTSNPN and CDR2 is SVGIG (reference sequence). In DNA, the CDR3 is TGTGCCTGGAGAAAACTAGGATTCTCTGGAAACACCATATATTTT. Translated: CAWRKLGFSGNTIYF.

This chain links TRBV24-1 with TRBJ2-5; TRBD1 agrees at 10 bases. In germline, CDR1 is KGHDR, CDR2 SFDVKD. This CDR3 spans 14 amino acids. The J segment lost 5 bases and the V segment lost 7 bases, leaving 6 bases of the junction unmatched. CDR3 nucleotides: TGTGCCACCAGCCTAGGGACAGGGGTGGAGACCCAGTACTTC. It codes for CATSLGTGVETQYF.

The chain uses TRBV3-1 (or the pseudogene TRBV3-2) and TRBJ1-6, with D hard to call. V was pared by 0 bases and J by 10 bases, with 7 bases between. Germline V gene lookup returns CDR1 LGHDT and CDR2 YNNKEL (reference sequence). CDR3 length: 13 residues. Here the CDR3 DNA reads TGTGCCAGCAGCCAAGATTCCCTATCACCCCTCCACTTT. This codes for CASSQDSLSPLHF.

V gene TRBV6-2 or TRBV6-3 combines with J gene TRBJ2-7; TRBD2 matches at 7 bases. After removal of 0 bases from V and 2 bases from J, the junction contained 10 bases not matched to a gene. Germline values: CDR1 MNHEY, CDR2 SVGEGT. CDR3 length equals 17 residues. The CDR3: CASSYSRPGGRAYEQYF. DNA for the CDR3: TGTGCCAGCAGTTACTCGAGGCCGGGCGGGAGAGCCTACGAGCAGTACTTC.

This rearrangement joins TRBV19 to TRBJ1-1; D is undetermined. CDR1 LNHDA and CDR2 SQIVND come from the germline V gene (reference sequence). The CDR3 contains 15 residues. The V and J ends lost 4 bases and 1 base respectively, with 13 bases between them. The CDR3 sequence is CASSNEWAGNTEAFF. The CDR3 DNA reads as TGTGCCAGTAGTAATGAATGGGCAGGGAACACTGAAGCTTTCTTT.